Sequencing of this T cell receptor beta chain was carried out in a study of blood T cell repertoires in COVID-19. Study in general: From T cells, B-cell-depleted T cells, or PBMCs came the material, which was cDNA or gDNA.

TCRdb's table, derived via immunoSEQ multiplex PCR, lists solely in-frame clones and lacks some. The table shows more than 200,000 clones, with about 84% occurring only once. This CDR3 is built from 15 residues. Trimming took off 2 bases at V and 1 base at J, with 8 bases between the two ends. Germline V lookup: CDR1 SGHAT, CDR2 FQNNGV. The rearrangement uses TRBV11-2 and TRBJ2-2; the D gene is possibly TRBD1 (6 bases). This receptor was identified in an elderly woman with acute or convalescent COVID-19. Sequencing used peripheral blood. Written as DNA, the CDR3 is TGTGCCAGCAGCTTAATACAGGGGAACACCGGGGAGCTGTTTTTT. Translated, it gives CASSLIQGNTGELFF.